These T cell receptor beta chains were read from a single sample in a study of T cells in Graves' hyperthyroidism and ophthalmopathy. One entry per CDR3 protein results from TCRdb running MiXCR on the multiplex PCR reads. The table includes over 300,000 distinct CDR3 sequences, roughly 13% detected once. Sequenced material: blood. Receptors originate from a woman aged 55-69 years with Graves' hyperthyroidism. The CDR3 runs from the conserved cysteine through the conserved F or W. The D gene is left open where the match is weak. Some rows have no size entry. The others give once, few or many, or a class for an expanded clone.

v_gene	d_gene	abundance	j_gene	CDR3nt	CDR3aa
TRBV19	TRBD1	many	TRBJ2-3	TGTGCCAGTAGGCCCAGGGGGTCCCCCACAGATACGCAGTATTTT	CASRPRGSPTDTQYF
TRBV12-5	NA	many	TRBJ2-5	TGTGCTAGTGGTTTGGTGCTCAGGGGACCATTCCAAGAGACCCAGTACTTC	CASGLVLRGPFQETQYF
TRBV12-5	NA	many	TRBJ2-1	TGTGCTAGTGGTTTTCGACAGCTGTACAATGAGCAGTTCTTC	CASGFRQLYNEQFF
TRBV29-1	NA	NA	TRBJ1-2	TGCAGCGTTGAAGACGGCAGGTATTCCGTTCCGGGCGCCTTC	CSVEDGRYSVPGAF
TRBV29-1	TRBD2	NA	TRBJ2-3	TGCAGCGTTGATGGCCTAGCGGGAGATACGCAGTATTTT	CSVDGLAGDTQYF
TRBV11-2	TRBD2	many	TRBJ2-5	TGTGCCAGCAGTTCCGGACTAGCGGGAGGGTTTAAAGAGACCCAGTACTTC	CASSSGLAGGFKETQYF
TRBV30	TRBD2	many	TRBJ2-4	TGTGCCTGGAGTGGCCTCTGGGGGGGGGACATTCAGTACTTC	CAWSGLWGGDIQYF
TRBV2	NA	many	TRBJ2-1	TGTGCCAGCAGTGAAACTAGATACAATGAGCAGTTCTTC	CASSETRYNEQFF
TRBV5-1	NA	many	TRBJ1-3	TGCGCCAGCAGCTTGTCCGGCTCTGGAAACACCATATATTTT	CASSLSGSGNTIYF
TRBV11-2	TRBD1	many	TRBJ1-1	TGTGCCAGCAGCTCGACAGGGGGCGTCACTGAAGCTTTCTTT	CASSSTGGVTEAFF
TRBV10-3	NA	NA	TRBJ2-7	TGTGCCATCAGTTTCAGCCCCTCCTACAATGAGCAGTACTTC	CAISFSPSYNEQYF
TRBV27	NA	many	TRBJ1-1	TGTGCCAGCAACGCCTGGGGGGGAACTGAAGCTTTCTTT	CASNAWGGTEAFF
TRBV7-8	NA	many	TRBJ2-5	TGTGCCAGCAGCTTAGGGGGGCAGAAAGAGACCCAGTACTTC	CASSLGGQKETQYF
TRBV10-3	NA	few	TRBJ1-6	TGTGCCATCAACGCTCCCCAGGGATCACCCCTCCACTTT	CAINAPQGSPLHF
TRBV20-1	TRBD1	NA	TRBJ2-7	TGCAGTGCTACGGTCCTGGGACAGGGAGGCGAGCAGTACTTC	CSATVLGQGGEQYF
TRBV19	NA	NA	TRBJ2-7	TGTGCCAGTAGCGGCGGGATCTACGCCGAATACGAGCAGTACTTC	CASSGGIYAEYEQYF
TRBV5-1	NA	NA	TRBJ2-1	TGCGCCAGCAGCGACTCAGGCCAAGAGACCCAGTTCTTC	CASSDSGQETQFF
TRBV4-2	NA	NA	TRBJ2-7	TGTGCCAGCAGAGGGCAGGGCGAGCAGTACTTC	CASRGQGEQYF
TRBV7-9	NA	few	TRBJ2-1	TGTGCCAGCATATATGGCGGAGGGTACAATGAGCAGTTCTTC	CASIYGGGYNEQFF
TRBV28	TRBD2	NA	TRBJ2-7	TGTGCCAGCAGGAGGGGGACTAGCGGGGGGGGCGAGCAGTACTTC	CASRRGTSGGGEQYF
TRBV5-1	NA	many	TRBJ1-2	TGCGCCAGCAGCTTGGGAGCCGGGGTAGGCTACACCTTC	CASSLGAGVGYTF
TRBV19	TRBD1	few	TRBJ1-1	TGTGCCAGTAGGGAATACAGGGGTCCGACTGAAGCTTTCTTT	CASREYRGPTEAFF
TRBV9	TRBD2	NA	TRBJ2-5	TGTGCCAGCAGCACACCGGGACTAGAAGAGACCCAGTACTTC	CASSTPGLEETQYF
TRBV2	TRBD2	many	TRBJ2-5	TGTGCCCGGCTAGCGGGAGGGGTGGAAGAGACCCAGTACTTC	CARLAGGVEETQYF
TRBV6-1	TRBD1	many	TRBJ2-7	TGTGCCAGTAAGGACAGGAGAACCTTGTACGAGCAGTACTTC	CASKDRRTLYEQYF
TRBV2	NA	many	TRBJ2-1	TGTGCCAGCAGTGAAGGGGAAGGGGGGGAGCAGTTCTTC	CASSEGEGGEQFF
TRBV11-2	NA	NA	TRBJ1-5	TGTGCCAGCTCCCCTCTCTATAGCAATCAGCCCCAGCATTTT	CASSPLYSNQPQHF
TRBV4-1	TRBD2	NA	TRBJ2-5	TGCGCCAGCAGCCAAGATACTGGACTAGCGGTTTACCAAGAGACCCAGTACTTC	CASSQDTGLAVYQETQYF
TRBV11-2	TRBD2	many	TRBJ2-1	TGTGCCAGCAGCCGGGGGCCTGGGCTAGCGGGAAATGAGCAGTTCTTC	CASSRGPGLAGNEQFF
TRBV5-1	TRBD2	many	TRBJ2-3	TGCGCCAGCAGCTTGGGGACTAGCGGGAGGGCCATAGATACGCAGTATTTT	CASSLGTSGRAIDTQYF
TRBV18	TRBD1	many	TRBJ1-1	TGTGCCAGCTCACCCAGGACAGGGATGAACACTGAAGCTTTCTTT	CASSPRTGMNTEAFF
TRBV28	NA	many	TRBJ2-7	TGTGCCAGCAGTTTATTTGGTTTGGGGGCGGGAGAAGGGGAGCAGTACTTC	CASSLFGLGAGEGEQYF
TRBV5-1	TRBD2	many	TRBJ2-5	TGCGCCAGCAGCAACGGACTAGCGGGAGGGCCCCACCAAGAGACCCAGTACTTC	CASSNGLAGGPHQETQYF
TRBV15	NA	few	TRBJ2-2	TGTGCCACCAGCAGAGAAGTCTCAGCGAACACCGGGGAGCTGTTTTTT	CATSREVSANTGELFF
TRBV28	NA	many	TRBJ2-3	TGTGCCAGCAGCCCCATCACGGGACCAGATACGCAGTATTTT	CASSPITGPDTQYF
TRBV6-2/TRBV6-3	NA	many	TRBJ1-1	TGTGCCAGCAGTTACGTCGGGGTTTGGGAAGCTTTCTTT	CASSYVGVWEAFF
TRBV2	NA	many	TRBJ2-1	TGTGCCAGCAGTGAAGGGGGGGATGAGCAGTTCTTC	CASSEGGDEQFF
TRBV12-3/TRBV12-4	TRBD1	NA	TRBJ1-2	TGTGCCAGCAGCGGGACAGGGGACTACTATGGCTACACCTTC	CASSGTGDYYGYTF
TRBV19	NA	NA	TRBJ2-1	TGTGCCAGTAGTATTCAACTCTCCTACAATGAGCAGTTCTTC	CASSIQLSYNEQFF
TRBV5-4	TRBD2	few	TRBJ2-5	TGTGCCAGCAGCTTGGGAGTAGCGGGGGAAGAGACCCAGTACTTC	CASSLGVAGEETQYF
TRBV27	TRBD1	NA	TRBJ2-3	TGTGCCAGCTTCCGACAGGGGCGGCCAGATACGCAGTATTTT	CASFRQGRPDTQYF